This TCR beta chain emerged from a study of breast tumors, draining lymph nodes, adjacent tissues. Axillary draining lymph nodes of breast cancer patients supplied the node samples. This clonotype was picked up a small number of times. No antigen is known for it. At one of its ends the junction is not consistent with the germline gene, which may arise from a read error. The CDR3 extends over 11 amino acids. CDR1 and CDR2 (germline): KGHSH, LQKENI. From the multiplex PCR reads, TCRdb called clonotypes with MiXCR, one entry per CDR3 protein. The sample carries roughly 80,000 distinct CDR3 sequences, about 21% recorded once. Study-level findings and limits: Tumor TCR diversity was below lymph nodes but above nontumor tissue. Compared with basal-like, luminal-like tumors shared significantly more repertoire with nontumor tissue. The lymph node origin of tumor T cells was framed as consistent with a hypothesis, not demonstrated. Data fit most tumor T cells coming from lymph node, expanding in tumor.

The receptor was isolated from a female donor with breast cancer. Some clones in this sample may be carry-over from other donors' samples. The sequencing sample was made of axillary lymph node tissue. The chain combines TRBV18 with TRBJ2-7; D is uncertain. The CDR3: CASSLSHEQYF. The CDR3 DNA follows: TGTGCCAGCTCACTCTCCCACGAGCAGTACTTC.